Shown below are 26 T cell receptor beta chains from a single sample sequenced in a study of T cell responses to AZD1222 COVID-19 vaccine. Repertoires were generated with immunoSEQ multiplex PCR, while TCRdb's copy carries only in-frame clones and drops some. In the table there are fewer than 40,000 clones, about 90% of which are singletons. Sequenced material: peripheral blood, taken 28 days after the second dose of the MenACWY control vaccine. The origin of the receptors is an adult who received the MenACWY meningococcal vaccine as a control.

The chain joins TRBV25-1 to TRBJ2-1; D is possibly TRBD2 (6 bases). V lost 8 bases to trimming and J lost 8 bases, with 13 bases between them. Looked up from germline, CDR1 is MGHDK and CDR2 is SYGVNS. The CDR3 runs to 12 residues. As DNA, the CDR3 is TGTGCCAGCGCGAGGGACTCCGATGAGCAGTTCTTC. Translation: CASARDSDEQFF.

CDR3 sequence reads: CASFVSTGELFF. The CDR3 DNA reads as TGTGCCAGCTTCGTCAGTACCGGGGAGCTGTTTTTT. The chain employs TRBV6-5 and TRBJ2-2; no clear D gene. This CDR3 is 12 amino acids long. The V gene's germline CDR1 is MNHEY and CDR2 SVGAGI. Trimming took off 8 bases at V and 5 bases at J, with 9 bases between the two ends.

CDR3 loop: CASSLNPTTPLAKNIQYF. The CDR3 DNA is TGCGCCAGCAGCTTGAACCCTACGACACCTCTAGCCAAAAACATTCAGTACTTC. This chain links TRBV5-1 with TRBJ2-4, with D unresolved. Germline V gene sequence: CDR1 SGHRS, CDR2 YFSETQ. The length of the CDR3 is 18 residues. V lost 1 base and J 0 bases, leaving 17 bases between the germline ends.

CDR3 sequence: CASSQAPGGNYGYTF. The CDR3 region has the DNA TGCGCCAGCAGCCAAGCGCCGGGAGGGAACTATGGCTACACCTTC. V is TRBV4-1 and J is TRBJ1-2; D not resolved. Trimming pared 1 base from V and 2 bases from J, leaving 11 bases between. Germline V gives CDR1 MGHRA, CDR2 YSYEKL. The CDR3 runs 15 residues.

This rearrangement joins TRBV5-6 to TRBJ1-4; no firm D call. V was pared by 2 bases and J by 7 bases, with 3 bases between. The CDR3 sequence is 11 residues long. Per germline, CDR1 SGHDT and CDR2 YYEEEE. The CDR3 region is CASSLSEKLFF. The CDR3 DNA reads as TGTGCCAGCAGCTTATCTGAAAAACTGTTTTTT.

The chain is built from TRBV5-1 and TRBJ2-7, with TRBD2 matching 8 bases. The CDR3 loop spans 15 amino acids. CDR1 and CDR2 from the germline V gene are SGHRS and YFSETQ. J gave up 2 bases and V 0 bases, and 4 bases lay outside the gene matches. The CDR3 region has the DNA TGCGCCAGCAGCTTGGTTGCGGGAGGAACCTACGAGCAGTACTTC. Its protein is CASSLVAGGTYEQYF.

Here the CDR3 reads CASTLSITLGPNPGELFF. CDR3 bases: TGTGCCAGCACCCTGTCGATAACCCTAGGGCCAAATCCAGGGGAGCTGTTTTTT. The rearrangement uses TRBV2 and TRBJ2-2; D uncertain. V shed 7 bases and J shed 8 bases, with 29 bases lying between them. This CDR3 has 18 amino acids. Per the germline V gene, CDR1 is SNHLY and CDR2 is FYNNEI.

The chain employs TRBV19 and TRBJ1-2, with D perhaps matching TRBD1 (5 bases). Trimming shortened V by 5 bases and J by 2 bases, and 12 bases separated the two germline ends. Germline CDR1 and CDR2: LNHDA and SQIVND (reference sequence). This CDR3 contains 14 residues. For the CDR3, the DNA is TGTGCCAGTAGTCCCCGGGACCGGAACTATGGCTACACCTTC. Its translation: CASSPRDRNYGYTF.

This chain uses TRBV7-9 with TRBJ1-2; D remains ambiguous. CDR1 is SEHNR and CDR2 is FQNEAQ in the germline V gene (reference sequence). The length of the CDR3 is 13 residues. Between the trimmed V and J ends, which lost 3 bases and 4 bases, there was a span of 9 bases. The CDR3 coding sequence is TGTGCCAGCAGCTTTGAGGGTCCCTATGGCTACACCTTC. It is translated as CASSFEGPYGYTF.

The chain combines TRBV9 with TRBJ2-1; TRBD1 or TRBD2 may be the D gene (5 bases each). Germline V gene lookup returns CDR1 SGDLS and CDR2 YYNGEE. V lost 3 bases and J lost 10, with 29 bases in between. CDR3 size: 18 residues. CDR3 nucleotide sequence: TGTGCCAGCAGCGCGTCCGACCCTTTGAGGGCCGTGGGGCCCGAGCAGTTCTTC. This translates into CASSASDPLRAVGPEQFF.

J is TRBJ1-6 and V is TRBV7-3, with 8 bases lining up with TRBD1. CDR3 length: 17 amino acids. Trimming took 2 bases from V and 4 from J; bases not matched to a gene: 7. Germline-derived CDR1 and CDR2 are SGHTA and FQGTGA. The CDR3 sequence is CASSLYSGGAYNSPLHF. The CDR3 bases are TGTGCCAGCAGCTTATATTCAGGGGGCGCGTATAATTCACCCCTCCACTTT. Together with reference TRBV7-3 and TRBJ1-6, the CDR3 gives the full variable domain: GAGVSQTPSNKVTEKGKYVELRCDPISGHTALYWYRQSLGQGPEFLIYFQGTGAADDSGLPNDRFFAVRPEGSVSTLKIQRTERGDSAVYLCASSLYSGGAYNSPLHFGNGTRLTVT.

This rearrangement joins TRBV28 to TRBJ2-6; D may correspond to TRBD1 or TRBD2 (6 bases each). The V gene's germline CDR1 is MDHEN and CDR2 SYDVKM. V dropped 2 bases and J dropped 2 bases, with 10 bases sitting between them. The CDR3 runs 16 residues. CDR3 region: CASSLPRGAGANVLTF. CDR3 sequence (DNA): TGTGCCAGCAGTTTACCTAGGGGGGCTGGGGCCAACGTCCTGACTTTC. Based on the CDR3 plus reference TRBV28 and TRBJ2-6, the full variable domain is DVKVTQSSRYLVKRTGEKVFLECVQDMDHENMFWYRQDPGLGLRLIYFSYDVKMKEKGDIPEGYSVSREKKERFSLILESASTNQTSMYLCASSLPRGAGANVLTFGAGSRLTVL.

V gene TRBV5-1 combines with J gene TRBJ2-7; TRBD2 agrees at 10 bases. Germline assignment: CDR1 SGHRS and CDR2 YFSETQ. This CDR3 region has 15 residues. V lost 3 bases to trimming and J lost 3 bases; unmatched junction nucleotides: 6. In nucleotides, the CDR3 is TGCGCCAGCAGCTGGACAGCGGGAGGGAGCTACGAGCAGTACTTC. As protein: CASSWTAGGSYEQYF.

The chain employs TRBV28 and TRBJ2-7; 9 bases are a match to TRBD2. From germline, CDR1 is MDHEN and CDR2 SYDVKM. V shed 3 bases and J 4 bases; nucleotides not matched to a gene: 4. The length of the CDR3 is 14 residues. The CDR3 region is CASSLAGGPYEQYF. The DNA of the CDR3 is TGTGCCAGCAGTTTGGCGGGAGGGCCTTACGAGCAGTACTTC.

The chain recombines TRBV7-7 with TRBJ2-7; TRBD2 is a possible D gene (6 bases). The V and J ends lost 0 bases and 2 bases respectively, with 8 bases between them. In germline, CDR1 is SSHAT, CDR2 FNYEAQ (reference sequence). This CDR3 spans 14 amino acids. The CDR3, as DNA: TGTGCCAGCAGCTTAGCCAGCGGGCCCTACGAGCAGTACTTC. This translates into CASSLASGPYEQYF.

This clone was recorded a few times. The rearrangement links TRBV5-4 to TRBJ1-4, with a weak D call TRBD1 (5 bases). Trimming removed 5 bases from V and 9 bases from J, with 11 bases in between. The CDR3 extends over 12 amino acids. Germline assignment: CDR1 SGHNT and CDR2 YYREEE (reference sequence). The CDR3 bases are TGTGCCAGCAGAGGGACGGGACAAAAACTGTTTTTT. Encoded protein: CASRGTGQKLFF.

The chain is built from TRBV5-1 and TRBJ2-3; no definite D call. Germline values: CDR1 SGHRS, CDR2 YFSETQ. The CDR3 is 14 amino acids. V lost 0 bases and J lost 2, with 7 bases in between. CDR3 sequence: CASSLAQDTDTQYF. The CDR3, as DNA: TGCGCCAGCAGCTTGGCCCAAGACACAGATACGCAGTATTTT.

The V call is TRBV18, the J call TRBJ2-3; D not certain. Looked up from germline, CDR1 is KGHSH and CDR2 is LQKENI. With 2 bases removed from V and 0 bases from J, the gap between germline ends came to 15 bases. The CDR3 spans 17 residues. The CDR3: CASSPGLYFSSTDTQYF. DNA for the CDR3: TGTGCCAGCTCACCAGGTCTTTACTTTTCTAGCACAGATACGCAGTATTTT.

V and J are TRBV9 and TRBJ2-3; D unclear. Between the trimmed V and J ends, which lost 3 bases and 3 bases, there was a span of 20 bases. The CDR3 has 17 amino acids. Germline assignment: CDR1 SGDLS and CDR2 YYNGEE. The CDR3 loop is CASSGWASPISTDTQYF. The DNA of the CDR3 is TGTGCCAGCAGCGGGTGGGCCAGCCCTATATCAACAGATACGCAGTATTTT.

The chain is built from TRBV5-5 and TRBJ2-7; 9 nucleotides align to TRBD2. Trimming took 0 bases from V and 2 from J; bases not matched to a gene: 9. The CDR3 has 17 residues. Germline CDR1 SGHKS, CDR2 YYEKEE (reference sequence). This CDR3 reads CASSLGPPTSGTYEQYF. As DNA, the CDR3 is TGTGCCAGCAGCTTGGGGCCCCCGACTAGCGGTACCTACGAGCAGTACTTC.

This clone was recorded only once. This chain links TRBV7-8 with TRBJ2-7; tentative D call: TRBD2 (5 bases). Germline V gene sequence: CDR1 SGHVS, CDR2 FQNEAQ. Trimming took 5 bases from V and 4 from J, leaving 18 bases between them. This CDR3 region has 15 residues. CDR3 region: CASSPSDGRGYEQYF. DNA for the CDR3: TGTGCCAGCAGCCCCTCGGACGGCCGGGGATACGAGCAGTACTTC.

V usage is TRBV9 and J usage is TRBJ2-6; D uncertain. Germline V CDR1 and CDR2: SGDLS, YYNGEE. V dropped 0 bases and J dropped 0 bases, with 4 bases sitting between them. The CDR3 has 15 residues. The CDR3 loop is CASSVVDSGANVLTF. CDR3 bases: TGTGCCAGCAGCGTAGTCGACTCTGGGGCCAACGTCCTGACTTTC.

This clone has more than one count but fewer than ten. CDR3 nucleotide sequence: TGTGCCAGCAGCTTGGGACGAAGATCCCACAATGAGCAGTTCTTC. Its protein is CASSLGRRSHNEQFF. The V and J genes are TRBV11-2 and TRBJ2-1, with D tentatively TRBD1 or TRBD2 (5 bases each). In germline, CDR1 is SGHAT, CDR2 FQNNGV. The CDR3 has 15 amino acids. V was clipped by 3 bases and J by 5 bases, with 14 bases between them. The full variable domain, rest sourced from reference TRBV11-2 and TRBJ2-1, is EAGVAQSPRYKIIEKRQSVAFWCNPISGHATLYWYQQILGQGPKLLIQFQNNGVVDDSQLPKDRFSAERLKGVDSTLKIQPAKLEDSAVYLCASSLGRRSHNEQFFGPGTRLTVL.

The chain combines TRBV21-1 with TRBJ1-1; the table calls TRBD1, which could not be checked here. TRBV21-1 is termed a pseudogene. CDR3 size: 18 residues. The DNA of the CDR3 is TGTGCCAGCAGCAAAGCACACCCGTGTGAGGGGGCTAACGCTGAAGCTTTCTTT. Translation gives CASSKAHPCEGANAEAFF.

The V gene is TRBV6-6, the J gene TRBJ1-4; possible D gene TRBD1, 6 bases. Germline CDR1 is MNHNY and CDR2 is SVGAGI (reference sequence). This CDR3 contains 21 residues. Trimming stripped 6 bases from V and 0 bases from J, with 29 bases between. In DNA, the CDR3 is TGTGCCAGCAGCAACGGACGGAATCGGGGGGCTAACTTTGCAACTAATGAAAAACTGTTTTTT. Translating it yields CASSNGRNRGANFATNEKLFF.

This rearrangement joins TRBV2 to TRBJ2-3; 7 nucleotides line up with TRBD2. Germline CDR1 reads SNHLY; CDR2 reads FYNNEI. The length of the CDR3 is 14 residues. Trimming took 8 bases from V and 0 from J; bases not matched to a gene: 5. CDR3 nucleotides: TGTGCCAGCTGTGTGGGAGGGAGCACAGATACGCAGTATTTT. Its translation is CASCVGGSTDTQYF.